This TCR beta chain was recovered during a study of graft-versus-host responses after intestinal transplantation. Overall study: Recipients obtained multivisceral, liver-intestinal, or isolated intestinal transplants. General study results and limits: GvH clones detected in recipient marrow included some appearing first in ileum or blood. Allograft graft-versus-host to host-versus-graft clonal ratios ran high in patients with graft-donor T cell macrochimerism. Early after transplant, HvG clones declined as circulating GvH clones peaked.

As to this clone: Its antigen is undetermined.

Sequencing used immunoSEQ multiplex PCR; TCRdb keeps in-frame clones, though not all of them. The sample includes 50,000 to 60,000 clones, around 90% of them seen just once. V lost 4 bases, J lost 4 bases, and 14 bases lay in between. Germline assignment: CDR1 SGHRS and CDR2 YFSETQ. The CDR3 is made up of 14 amino acids. This clonotype was obtained from a human donor who was the organ donor for an intestinal transplant. This specimen was unstimulated CD4+ T cells sorted from spleen or lymph node cells, taken before transplant. This chain joins TRBV5-1 and TRBJ1-2; perhaps TRBD1 as D (5 bases). The CDR3 spells CASSITIDSYGYTF. The CDR3 coding sequence is TGCGCCAGCAGCATCACCATTGACAGCTATGGCTACACCTTC.